Listed below are T cell receptor beta chains from one sample, sequenced in a study of blood T cell repertoires in COVID-19. Profiling relied on immunoSEQ multiplex PCR, and the TCRdb table lists in-frame clones only, not all of them. Here the sample spans some 300,000 clones, roughly 89% being singletons. The sequenced sample consisted of peripheral blood. These receptors all come from a middle-aged woman with COVID-19, enrolled during active disease. Both conserved end residues are part of each CDR3. D genes are given only for firm matches.

J	D	V	DNA	CDR3
TRBJ2-3	-	TRBV5-6	TGTGCCAGCAGCTTGGTACGTCGGGATACGCAGTATTTT	CASSLVRRDTQYF
TRBJ1-4	-	TRBV6-5	TGTGCCAGCAGTAGTACTGGACAAAGGAACGAAAAACTGTTTTTT	CASSSTGQRNEKLFF
TRBJ1-2	-	TRBV5-8	TGTGCCAGCAGCTTGGCGGCAGGGTTAAGCTATGGCTACACCTTC	CASSLAAGLSYGYTF
TRBJ1-4	-	TRBV5-4	TGTGCCAGCCGGGTAGAGGCGTCAAATGAAAAACTGTTTTTT	CASRVEASNEKLFF
TRBJ2-2	-	TRBV18	TGTGCCAGCTCACCCCTTCCCGGGGGGCGAGGCACCGGGGAGCTGTTTTTT	CASSPLPGGRGTGELFF
TRBJ2-7	-	TRBV4-3	TGCGCCAGCAGCCAAGATCTCGGGAGAGAGCAGTACTTC	CASSQDLGREQYF
TRBJ2-7	TRBD1	TRBV15	TGTGCCACCTGCCGGGACAGGGGCTACGAGCAGTACTTC	CATCRDRGYEQYF
TRBJ1-4	-	TRBV27	TGTGCCAGCAGCCAATCGGCGTCGAGGGATGAAAAACTGTTTTTT	CASSQSASRDEKLFF
TRBJ1-3	TRBD1	TRBV5-4	TGTGCCAGCAGCTTACCGGGACAGGTCCCCTCTGGAAACACCATATATTTT	CASSLPGQVPSGNTIYF
TRBJ1-4	-	TRBV6-5	TGTGCCAGCAGTAACAGTGGGAGGGAAAAACTGTTTTTT	CASSNSGREKLFF
TRBJ1-1	-	TRBV6-5	TGTGCCAGCACCTCTCTGGGGGGGATGAACACTGAAGCTTTCTTT	CASTSLGGMNTEAFF
TRBJ1-1	-	TRBV6-5	TGTGCCAGCAGTTACTCGGGGGGCACTGAAGCTTTCTTT	CASSYSGGTEAFF
TRBJ2-5	-	TRBV11-1	TGTGCCAGCAGCTTATTGGGCTTACAAGAGACCCAGTACTTC	CASSLLGLQETQYF
TRBJ2-7	-	TRBV12-3/TRBV12-4	TGTGCCAGCACCTTGGAGGGTTTCGAGCAGTACTTC	CASTLEGFEQYF
TRBJ2-2	-	TRBV5-1	TGCGCCAGCAGCTTGGCTGAAGGAGCATCCGGGGAGCTGTTTTTT	CASSLAEGASGELFF
TRBJ1-5	-	TRBV19	TGTGCCAGCTCCCCAGGGGGCAATCAGCCCCAGCATTTT	CASSPGGNQPQHF
TRBJ2-1	-	TRBV5-1	TGCGCCAGCAGCGCTGGACTCAACAATGAGCAGTTCTTC	CASSAGLNNEQFF